The 5 T cell receptor beta chains reported below all come from one sample, sequenced in a study of T cell responses to AZD1222 COVID-19 vaccine. Sequenced by immunoSEQ multiplex PCR; TCRdb stores in-frame clones only, minus some. The sample lists some 100,000 clones, 80% to 90% occurring once. The sample was peripheral blood, taken on day 0 of AZD1222 vaccination. The receptors derive from an adult in good health.

This chain uses TRBV11-2 with TRBJ2-1, with 7 bases lining up with TRBD1. Germline CDR1 reads SGHAT; CDR2 reads FQNNGV. Germline trimming cut 6 bases from V and 4 bases from J; bases unmatched to any gene: 9. The CDR3 extends over 15 amino acids. The CDR3 spells CASRPRTGMYNEQFF. The CDR3 DNA sequence: TGTGCCAGCAGACCAAGGACAGGCATGTACAATGAGCAGTTCTTC.

The chain joins TRBV28 to TRBJ1-2; D is possibly TRBD1 (5 bases). Germline CDR1 MDHEN, CDR2 SYDVKM. V was trimmed by 2 bases and J by 3 bases, leaving 7 bases between them. The CDR3 extends over 13 amino acids. CDR3 nucleotides: TGTGCCAGCAGTTTAGGGGGGGACTATGGCTACACCTTC. It codes for CASSLGGDYGYTF.

In regard to this clone: A junction end diverges from the germline sequence, so it may reflect a read error. The V call is TRBV7-7, the J call TRBJ2-1; 8 nucleotides agree with TRBD1. The germline V gene encodes CDR1 SSHAT and CDR2 FNYEAQ (reference sequence). The length of the CDR3 is 15 residues. CDR3 region: CASSQGASPYNEQFF. CDR3 sequence (DNA): TGTGCTAGCAGCCAGGGGGCCTCACCTTACAATGAGCAGTTCTTC.

The sample holds one count of this clone. The V gene is TRBV6-2 or TRBV6-3, the J gene TRBJ2-1, with 8 bases lining up with TRBD2. This CDR3 contains 14 residues. CDR1 and CDR2 from the germline V gene are MNHEY and SVGEGT. Unmatched junction bases numbered 5, after V lost 4 bases and J lost 6 bases. The DNA of the CDR3 is TGTGCCAGCAGTTCCCCGGGACTAGTCAATGAGCAGTTCTTC. Protein: CASSSPGLVNEQFF.

The rearrangement links TRBV28 to TRBJ1-1; TRBD1 matches at 7 bases. CDR3 length: 14 amino acids. Germline V gene lookup returns CDR1 MDHEN and CDR2 SYDVKM. The V and J ends lost 2 bases and 5 bases, in that order; junction bases with no gene match: 5. The CDR3 protein is CASSLPNRGTEAFF. In DNA, the CDR3 is TGTGCCAGCAGTTTACCGAACAGGGGAACTGAAGCTTTCTTT.